A single TCR beta chain is shown here with its context. Its antigen is not known. Time point of the sample: newly diagnosed GD, antithyroid drugs for less than 3 months. PBMCs were the source of the RNA used for TCR sequencing. Patients hailed from an endocrinology department in Xi'an, China. Library construction for TCR beta used iRepertoire HTBI primers and Arm-PCR of CDR3 regions. TCRdb used MiXCR to reprocess the multiplex PCR reads, holding one entry per CDR3 protein. This sample has some 560,000 distinct CDR3 sequences, with 15% to 20% found just once. The sample belongs to a study of regulatory T cells in long-lasting Graves disease. Study-wide results and caveats: Persistent disease showed a preference for TRBV28, TRBJ1-2 and TRBJ2-5.

Per the germline V gene, CDR1 is MNHNS and CDR2 is SASEGT. The V gene lost 0 bases and the J gene lost 2 bases, with 16 bases spanning the gap. The CDR3 loop spans 18 amino acids. This same sample was also part of a study on T cells in Graves' hyperthyroidism and ophthalmopathy. Per that study: TCR CDR3 underwent first-round RT-PCR with the HTBI primer set. Blood also held most thyroid clonotypes expanded beyond 0.001.

The clonotype comes from a woman aged 40-65 years with Graves disease. Specimen: peripheral blood mononuclear cells (PBMCs), collected at new diagnosis, from a patient treated with antithyroid drugs. This chain joins TRBV6-1 and TRBJ1-4; weak D call: TRBD1 (5 bases). In nucleotides, the CDR3 is TGTGCCAGCAGTGAAGCGATTCGAGGGGTCGTGACTAATGAAAAACTGTTTTTT. Encoded protein: CASSEAIRGVVTNEKLFF.